The 14 T cell receptor beta chains in this list originate from one sample, sequenced in a study of shared clonotypes between healthy human individuals. The data were produced by immunoSEQ multiplex PCR, yet TCRdb's version contains in-frame clones alone and is incomplete. The repertoire holds about 2.3 million clones, about nine tenths seen once, with 0.37% in the top ten. Sequenced input: naive CD4+ T cells from PBMCs. The subset: CD45RA+ positively selected. These receptors were collected from a man aged 18 to 35 in good health. Some clones in this sample may be carry-over from other donors' samples.

This clone came up once. The rearrangement joins TRBV6-5 to TRBJ2-1; D may be TRBD2 (6 bases). The V end was cut by 6 bases, the J end by 5 bases, with 11 bases between. CDR1 MNHEY and CDR2 SVGAGI come from the germline V gene. The CDR3 has 13 amino acids. The CDR3 coding sequence is TGTGCCAGCAGACCCGGGAGTAACAATGAGCAGTTCTTC. Protein product: CASRPGSNNEQFF.

V usage is TRBV7-6 and J usage is TRBJ2-5, with TRBD1 as a possible D gene (5 bases). The CDR3 has 14 amino acids. Germline-derived CDR1 and CDR2 are SGHVS and FNYEAQ. With 4 bases removed from V and 4 bases from J, the gap between germline ends came to 13 bases. The DNA for the CDR3 is TGTGCCAGCAGCTCCCGCAGGGCTTCAGAGACCCAGTACTTC. This encodes CASSSRRASETQYF.

This sequence joins TRBV4-3 and TRBJ2-7; TRBD2 matches 15 bases. CDR1 is LGHNA, CDR2 YSLEER, per germline. The V and J ends lost 4 bases and 3 bases, in that order; junction bases with no gene match: 4. The CDR3 runs 16 residues. This CDR3 reads CASSRRTSGRVYEQYF. In DNA form, the CDR3 reads TGCGCCAGCAGCCGCCGGACTAGCGGGAGGGTCTACGAGCAGTACTTC.

The chain uses TRBV5-1 and TRBJ2-1, with 12 bases lining up with TRBD2. Looked up from germline, CDR1 is SGHRS and CDR2 is YFSETQ. J lost 9 bases, V lost 0 bases, and 4 bases had no gene match. CDR3 length: 15 residues. The CDR3 protein is CASSLELAGGAEQFF. CDR3 sequence (DNA): TGCGCCAGCAGCTTGGAACTAGCGGGAGGAGCTGAGCAGTTCTTC.

The gene calls are TRBV7-9 and TRBJ1-4; D not resolved. With 4 bases removed from V and 0 bases from J, the gap between germline ends came to 6 bases. The CDR3 totals 14 residues. CDR1 and CDR2 (germline): SEHNR, FQNEAQ (reference sequence). Here the CDR3 reads CASSYLSTNEKLFF. The CDR3 region has the DNA TGTGCCAGCAGCTATTTATCAACTAATGAAAAACTGTTTTTT.

The chain is built from TRBV19 and TRBJ1-2; 8 nucleotides match TRBD1. Trimming took 7 bases from V and 5 from J; bases not matched to a gene: 9. CDR1 and CDR2 from the germline V gene are LNHDA and SQIVND (reference sequence). The CDR3 has 14 amino acids. This CDR3 reads CASMGDRSGYGYTF. The CDR3, as DNA: TGTGCCAGTATGGGGGACAGGAGTGGGTATGGCTACACCTTC.

J is TRBJ2-3 and V is TRBV5-4; 7 bases are a match to TRBD2. V was pared by 3 bases and J by 6 bases, with 19 bases of the junction left unmatched. The V gene's germline CDR1 is SGHNT and CDR2 YYREEE (reference sequence). The CDR3 length is 18 residues. The CDR3: CASSYPRGERLRGDTQYF. CDR3 DNA sequence: TGTGCCAGCAGCTACCCACGGGGGGAGAGACTCCGAGGCGATACGCAGTATTTT.

The rearrangement joins TRBV9 to TRBJ2-3; maybe TRBD2 (6 bases). This CDR3 is 14 amino acids long. The germline CDR1 and CDR2 sequences are SGDLS and YYNGEE. V dropped 4 bases and J dropped 2 bases, with 11 bases sitting between them. The CDR3 here is CASSPTSYTDTQYF. In nucleotides, the CDR3 is TGTGCCAGCAGCCCGACTAGTTACACAGATACGCAGTATTTT.

The chain uses TRBV27 and TRBJ1-4; 8 bases line up with TRBD1. From germline, CDR1 is MNHEY and CDR2 SMNVEV (reference sequence). With V trimmed by 3 bases and J by 4 bases, 4 bases remained unmatched. This CDR3 is 15 amino acids long. In nucleotides, the CDR3 is TGTGCCAGCAGTTTTCAGGGGGCGTTTAATGAAAAACTGTTTTTT. Its protein product is CASSFQGAFNEKLFF.

This clone was recorded a few times. This rearrangement joins TRBV4-2 to TRBJ1-2, with no clear D. CDR1 and CDR2 (germline): LGHNA, YNFKEQ. The length of the CDR3 is 15 residues. V lost 1 base to trimming and J lost 4 bases, with 13 bases between them. For the CDR3, the DNA is TGTGCCAGCAGCCAAGTAGGCACGTCGGGCTATGGCTACACCTTC. It specifies CASSQVGTSGYGYTF.

The chain couples TRBV11-2 to TRBJ2-7, with a tentative D call TRBD1 (5 bases). Per germline, CDR1 SGHAT and CDR2 FQNNGV. V was trimmed by 2 bases and J by 0 bases, leaving 8 bases between them. CDR3 length: 14 residues. CDR3: CASSLSGPSYEQYF. In DNA, the CDR3 is TGTGCCAGCAGCTTATCAGGGCCCTCCTACGAGCAGTACTTC.

The chain recombines TRBV28 with TRBJ2-7, with 9 bases lining up with TRBD1. From germline, CDR1 is MDHEN and CDR2 SYDVKM. The CDR3 sequence is 15 residues long. The V gene end was trimmed by 1 base and the J gene end by 6 bases; junction bases not matched to a gene: 7. In DNA form, the CDR3 reads TGTGCCAGCAGTTTATCTGGACAGGGGCTTTCCGAGCAGTACTTC. Its translation: CASSLSGQGLSEQYF.

As regards this clone: The same CDR3 arises from other DNA sequences in this sample as well. The chain carries TRBV6-5 and TRBJ1-5, with 7 bases fitting TRBD1. V lost 6 bases and J lost 4; bases outside the gene matches: 0. Germline loops: CDR1 MNHEY, CDR2 SVGAGI. This CDR3 comprises 12 residues. The CDR3 nucleotides are TGTGCCAGCAGACAGGGGAATCAGCCCCAGCATTTT. Its translation is CASRQGNQPQHF.

This rearrangement joins TRBV9 to TRBJ2-1; TRBD2 aligns across 14 bases. This CDR3 has 18 residues. CDR1 and CDR2 from the germline V gene are SGDLS and YYNGEE. The junction had 8 bases not matched to a gene; V was cut back by 2 bases and J by 4 bases. CDR3 sequence: CASSVGTSGRAGYNEQFF. CDR3 DNA: TGTGCCAGCAGCGTGGGGACTAGCGGGAGAGCGGGATACAATGAGCAGTTCTTC.